Each of the 17 T cell receptor beta chains below was sequenced from the same sample in a study of blood T cell repertoires in COVID-19. Repertoires were generated with immunoSEQ multiplex PCR, while TCRdb's copy carries only in-frame clones and drops some. The sample yields some 140,000 clones, roughly 80% seen once. Sequenced: PBMCs or T cells enriched from blood (not recorded which). The receptors shown here come from a man aged 50-59 years who had recovered from COVID-19.

This chain joins TRBV10-3 and TRBJ2-7; 8 nucleotides match TRBD1. This CDR3 has 15 amino acids. The germline V gene encodes CDR1 ENHRY and CDR2 SYGVKD. The trim removed 0 bases at V and 4 bases at J, leaving 5 bases unmatched. The chain's CDR3 is CAISESTGQGYEQYF. CDR3 bases: TGTGCCATCAGTGAGTCAACAGGACAGGGTTACGAGCAGTACTTC.

V usage is TRBV28 and J usage is TRBJ2-4; possible D gene TRBD2, 6 bases. V lost 1 base to trimming and J lost 7 bases, with 8 bases between them. The germline gives CDR1 MDHEN, CDR2 SYDVKM. The CDR3 runs to 13 residues. CDR3 sequence: CASSLSGRNIQYF. Written as DNA, the CDR3 is TGTGCCAGCAGTTTATCAGGGAGGAACATTCAGTACTTC.

The rearrangement joins TRBV9 to TRBJ2-2, with D possibly matching TRBD1 (5 bases). CDR1 SGDLS and CDR2 YYNGEE come from the germline V gene. This CDR3 is 14 amino acids long. Trimming pared 3 bases from V and 1 base from J, leaving 7 bases between. The CDR3 DNA sequence: TGTGCCAGCAGCGCTCAGGGGAACACCGGGGAGCTGTTTTTT. This translates into CASSAQGNTGELFF.

This clone has just one count. This sequence joins TRBV28 and TRBJ1-5, with TRBD1 matching over 8 bases. V lost 4 bases and J lost 5; bases outside the gene matches: 1. The CDR3 runs to 13 residues. CDR1 is MDHEN and CDR2 is SYDVKM in the germline V gene. The CDR3 bases are TGTGCCAGCAGTTCAGGGGGCCATCAGCCCCAGCATTTT. Its translation: CASSSGGHQPQHF.

The table lists this clone with many counts. V and J are TRBV12-5 and TRBJ2-1; 7 nucleotides line up with TRBD2. Germline assignment: CDR1 LGHNT and CDR2 FRNRAP. The CDR3 runs to 13 residues. The V segment lost 5 bases and the J segment 6 bases; nucleotides outside the gene matches: 4. The CDR3 DNA sequence: TGTGCTAGTGGTGCGGGACTATCCAATGAGCAGTTCTTC. Protein sequence: CASGAGLSNEQFF.

The chain uses TRBV18 and TRBJ2-1; a possible D gene is TRBD2 (7 bases). Trimming removed 2 bases at V and 15 bases at J, with 14 bases between. The CDR3 length is 12 residues. Germline V lookup: CDR1 KGHSH, CDR2 LQKENI. The CDR3 sequence: CASSPNEGGAFF. The CDR3 DNA is TGTGCCAGCTCACCAAACGAGGGGGGGGCGTTCTTC. Full variable domain (remainder filled in from reference TRBV18 and TRBJ2-1): NAGVMQNPRHLVRRRGQEARLRCSPMKGHSHVYWYRQLPEEGLKFMVYLQKENIIDESGMPKERFSAEFPKEGPSILRIQQVVRGDSAAYFCASSPNEGGAFFGPGTRLTVL.

The V call is TRBV5-4, the J call TRBJ2-5, with 9 bases matching TRBD2. In germline, CDR1 is SGHNT, CDR2 YYREEE (reference sequence). V lost 4 bases, J lost 4 bases, and 8 bases stayed unmatched. The CDR3 consists of 15 residues. Here the CDR3 reads CASSPGLALGETQYF. In DNA form, the CDR3 reads TGTGCCAGCAGCCCTGGACTAGCGTTGGGAGAGACCCAGTACTTC.

The rearrangement joins TRBV7-3 to TRBJ2-2; D may be TRBD2 (6 bases). The CDR3 extends over 12 amino acids. V was trimmed by 8 bases and J by 6 bases, leaving 10 bases between them. Germline V gene data show CDR1 as SGHTA and CDR2 as FQGTGA. The CDR3 DNA sequence: TGTGCCAGCGCACCGGGAGCCGGGGAGCTGTTTTTT. Translating gives CASAPGAGELFF.

J is TRBJ1-5 and V is TRBV19; possibly TRBD1 for D (5 bases). The germline gives CDR1 LNHDA, CDR2 SQIVND (reference sequence). V shed 6 bases and J shed 3 bases, with 15 bases lying between them. CDR3 length: 15 amino acids. The CDR3 loop reads CASRREGGVNQPQHF. The CDR3 DNA follows: TGTGCCAGTAGGAGAGAGGGAGGGGTCAATCAGCCCCAGCATTTT.

In its sample, this clone was seen once. In nucleotides, the CDR3 is TGCGCCAGCAGCCTCGAAACGGAGGGCGAAGCTTTCTTT. This sequence encodes CASSLETEGEAFF. J is TRBJ1-1 and V is TRBV4-3; D not resolved. Germline assignment: CDR1 LGHNA and CDR2 YSLEER. This CDR3 region has 13 residues. Trimming pared 4 bases from V and 8 bases from J, leaving 14 bases between.

This chain uses TRBV21-1 with TRBJ1-3; the table's TRBD1 call for D was not verified on the DNA. TRBV21-1 is listed as a pseudogene. This CDR3 is built from 14 residues. CDR3 nucleotides: TGTGCCAGCAGCAAAGGGACAGCAGGAAACACCATATATTTT. Translation: CASSKGTAGNTIYF.

This chain links TRBV19 with TRBJ2-5, with 7 bases matching TRBD1. This CDR3 contains 14 residues. In germline, CDR1 is LNHDA, CDR2 SQIVND (reference sequence). Unmatched junction bases numbered 2, after V lost 1 base and J lost 3 bases. The CDR3 coding sequence is TGTGCCAGTAGTATAGGGGGACAGAAAGAGACCCAGTACTTC. Its translation is CASSIGGQKETQYF.

The chain uses TRBV5-4 and TRBJ2-2, with D perhaps matching TRBD1 (6 bases). The germline CDR1 and CDR2 sequences are SGHNT and YYREEE (reference sequence). The CDR3 sequence is 15 residues long. Trimming removed 4 bases at V and 0 bases at J, with 10 bases between. Here the CDR3 DNA reads TGTGCCAGCAGCCCGCAGGGGTCGAACACCGGGGAGCTGTTTTTT. Amino acids: CASSPQGSNTGELFF. Complete variable domain (other parts from reference TRBV5-4 and TRBJ2-2): ETGVTQSPTHLIKTRGQQVTLRCSSQSGHNTVSWYQQALGQGPQFIFQYYREEENGRGNFPPRFSGLQFPNYSSELNVNALELDDSALYLCASSPQGSNTGELFFGEGSRLTVL.

The V and J genes are TRBV5-1 and TRBJ2-2; 7 bases match TRBD1. Germline trimming cut 4 bases from V and 0 bases from J; bases unmatched to any gene: 3. Germline V CDR1 and CDR2: SGHRS, YFSETQ. There are 15 residues in the CDR3. The chain's CDR3 is CASSTDRANTGELFF. CDR3 DNA: TGCGCCAGCAGCACCGACAGGGCGAACACCGGGGAGCTGTTTTTT.

The CDR3 here is CASSREQLNYGYTF. The DNA for the CDR3 is TGTGCCAGCAGCCGAGAACAGCTTAACTATGGCTACACCTTC. The chain carries TRBV7-9 and TRBJ1-2; D is ambiguous. The CDR3 loop spans 14 amino acids. Between the trimmed V and J ends, which lost 5 bases and 1 base, there was a span of 11 bases. The V gene's germline CDR1 is SEHNR and CDR2 FQNEAQ (reference sequence).

The gene calls are TRBV11-2 and TRBJ2-2, with TRBD1 matching over 7 bases. The CDR3 contains 14 residues. With 6 bases clipped from V and 0 bases from J, the junction kept 1 base outside the gene matches. Germline V gene data show CDR1 as SGHAT and CDR2 as FQNNGV. The CDR3 is CASRGTANTGELFF. The CDR3 nucleotides read TGTGCCAGCAGAGGGACAGCGAACACCGGGGAGCTGTTTTTT.

The rearrangement links TRBV20-1 to TRBJ2-1; 10 bases match TRBD2. The V segment lost 3 bases and the J segment 10 bases; nucleotides outside the gene matches: 9. Per the germline V gene, CDR1 is DFQATT and CDR2 is SNEGSKA (reference sequence). The CDR3 length is 14 residues. This chain's CDR3 is CSASLSGGAWEQFF. The CDR3 DNA reads TGCAGTGCTAGTTTAAGCGGGGGGGCTTGGGAGCAGTTCTTC.